This record concerns one TCR beta chain sequence. V was trimmed by 6 bases and J by 3 bases, leaving 9 bases between them. This CDR3 region has 12 residues. CDR1 is SNHLY and CDR2 is FYNNEI in the germline V gene. The record originates from a study of blood T cell repertoires in COVID-19. In the study overall: Sources were T cells, B-cell-depleted T cells, or PBMCs; the material itself was cDNA or gDNA.

In the authors' methods: The authors estimated nucleated cell counts from reference gene primer amplification. Libraries were prepared by immunoSEQ multiplex PCR; TCRdb keeps only in-frame clonotypes and omits some of them. Clonal size and the V and J genes are those of that table, whereas D and trimming came from the DNA. The data contain fewer than 90,000 clones, 55% to 75% of them singletons. This sequence joins TRBV2 and TRBJ2-7; TRBD1 might be the D (6 bases). The sample taken for sequencing was peripheral blood. This receptor was identified in an elderly woman with acute or convalescent COVID-19. The CDR3 coding sequence is TGTGCCAGCAGCGGACAGTACTACGAGCAGTACTTC. This codes for CASSGQYYEQYF. The complete variable domain, with remaining parts taken from reference TRBV2 and TRBJ2-7, reads EPEVTQTPSHQVTQMGQEVILRCVPISNHLYFYWYRQILGQKVEFLVSFYNNEISEKSEIFDDQFSVERPDGSNFTLKIRSTKLEDSAMYFCASSGQYYEQYFGPGTRLTVT.